These 11 T cell receptor beta chains originate from one sample sequenced in a study of shared clonotypes between healthy human individuals. Here immunoSEQ multiplex PCR was the method, and the copy in TCRdb shows in-frame clones only, minus some. This sample carries roughly 640,000 clones, less than 85% of them seen once, and the ten largest clones take less than 2%. The sequenced sample consisted of memory CD4+ T cells sorted from blood. The subset is: CD45RA-negative fraction. These receptors were obtained from a woman aged 25-40 years in good health.

This chain uses TRBV5-1 with TRBJ2-7; possibly TRBD1 for D (5 bases). This CDR3 spans 11 amino acids. Germline CDR1 SGHRS, CDR2 YFSETQ. The V end lost 7 bases, the J end lost 5 bases, and 10 bases lay between the germline ends. In nucleotides, the CDR3 is TGCGCCAGCCGATTAGGGGACGAGCAGTACTTC. The encoded protein is CASRLGDEQYF.

The chain employs TRBV5-8 and TRBJ1-5, with 9 bases identical to TRBD1. The CDR3 consists of 16 residues. The germline V gene encodes CDR1 SGHTS and CDR2 YDEGEE. V trimming: 2 bases; J trimming: 4 bases; junction bases outside the gene matches: 7. The CDR3 DNA reads TGTGCCAGCAGCTTAAACGGGGGACAGGGTAATCAGCCCCAGCATTTT. It yields the protein CASSLNGGQGNQPQHF.

The chain has TRBV28 and TRBJ2-1, with 14 bases that match TRBD2. The CDR3 runs 16 residues. V gave up 4 bases and J gave up 8 bases; unmatched junction bases: 7. The germline V gene encodes CDR1 MDHEN and CDR2 SYDVKM. The CDR3: CASSSSGTSGRHEQFF. In DNA form, the CDR3 reads TGTGCCAGCAGTTCCTCCGGGACTAGCGGGAGACATGAGCAGTTCTTC.

This clone was seen more than once but under ten times. The same CDR3 arises from other DNA sequences in this sample as well. This chain joins TRBV30 and TRBJ1-6; 9 bases align to TRBD1. Germline V lookup: CDR1 GTSNPN, CDR2 SVGIG (reference sequence). Unmatched junction bases numbered 4, after V lost 3 bases and J lost 7 bases. The CDR3 is 14 residues long. The CDR3 loop reads CAWRRQGDNSPLHF. The CDR3 nucleotides are TGTGCCTGGAGACGACAGGGGGACAATTCACCCCTCCACTTT.

The chain carries TRBV19 and TRBJ2-7; no clear D. Germline-derived CDR1 and CDR2 are LNHDA and SQIVND (reference sequence). The V gene lost 4 bases and the J gene lost 0 bases, with 10 bases spanning the gap. CDR3 length: 14 residues. The CDR3 nucleotides are TGTGCCAGTAGTAGGACCCTCAGCTCCTACGAGCAGTACTTC. Residues: CASSRTLSSYEQYF.

This clone has a single count. The V and J genes are TRBV6-5 and TRBJ1-4; maybe TRBD1 (6 bases). This CDR3 is 14 amino acids long. Per the germline V gene, CDR1 is MNHEY and CDR2 is SVGAGI. Trimming left V 2 bases short and J 7 bases short, with 11 bases between. In DNA, the CDR3 is TGTGCCAGCAGTTACGAAAGGGGGGCTGAAAAACTGTTTTTT. Encoded protein: CASSYERGAEKLFF.

The chain couples TRBV4-1 to TRBJ2-1; 13 bases line up with TRBD2. Germline V gene lookup returns CDR1 MGHRA and CDR2 YSYEKL. V was pared by 4 bases and J by 2 bases, with 8 bases of the junction left unmatched. This CDR3 contains 18 residues. CDR3 in amino acids: CASSLGTSGNVAYNEQFF. CDR3 in DNA: TGCGCCAGCAGCCTTGGGACTAGCGGGAACGTCGCCTACAATGAGCAGTTCTTC.

J is TRBJ2-7 and V is TRBV28, with D unresolved. This CDR3 has 14 amino acids. Germline CDR1 MDHEN, CDR2 SYDVKM. Trimming pared 6 bases from V and 0 bases from J, leaving 12 bases between. The CDR3 protein is CASSPTSSSYEQYF. In DNA form, the CDR3 reads TGTGCCAGCAGCCCTACATCCAGCTCCTACGAGCAGTACTTC.

CDR3 loop: CASGDSVWETQYF. In nucleotides, the CDR3 is TGTGCCAGCGGAGACAGCGTTTGGGAGACCCAGTACTTC. V gene TRBV5-4 combines with J gene TRBJ2-5; weak D call: TRBD1 (5 bases). CDR3 size: 13 residues. Germline V gene data show CDR1 as SGHNT and CDR2 as YYREEE (reference sequence). Trimming took off 7 bases at V and 5 bases at J, with 15 bases between the two ends.

Here the CDR3 DNA reads TGTGCCAGCAGTCCAGGGGGGGCTGAAGCTTTCTTT. It specifies CASSPGGAEAFF. The V gene is TRBV6-6, the J gene TRBJ1-1, with 7 bases identical to TRBD1. The CDR3 length is 12 residues. Looked up from germline, CDR1 is MNHNY and CDR2 is SVGAGI (reference sequence). V shed 5 bases, J shed 6 bases, and the junction held 3 bases outside the gene matches.

The rearrangement uses TRBV14 and TRBJ1-2, with D hard to call. The CDR3 is 15 residues long. Germline assignment: CDR1 SGHDN and CDR2 FVKESK. Trimming cost V 5 bases and J 4 bases, with 17 bases left between them. For the CDR3, the DNA is TGTGCCAGCAGCGAGAGAACAGCCGTTCCCTATGGCTACACCTTC. Translation: CASSERTAVPYGYTF.